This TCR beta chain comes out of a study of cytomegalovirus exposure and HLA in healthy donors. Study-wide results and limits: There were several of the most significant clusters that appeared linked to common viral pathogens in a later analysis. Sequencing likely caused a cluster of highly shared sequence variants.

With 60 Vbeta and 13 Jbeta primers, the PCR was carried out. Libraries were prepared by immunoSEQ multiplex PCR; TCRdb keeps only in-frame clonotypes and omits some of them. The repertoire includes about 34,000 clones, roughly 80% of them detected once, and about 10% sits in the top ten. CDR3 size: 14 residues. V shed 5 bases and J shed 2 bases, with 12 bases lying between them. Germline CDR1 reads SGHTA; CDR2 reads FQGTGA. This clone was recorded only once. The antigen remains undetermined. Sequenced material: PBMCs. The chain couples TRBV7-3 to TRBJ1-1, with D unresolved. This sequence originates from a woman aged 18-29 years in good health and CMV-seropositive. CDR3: CASSLNPGNTEAFF. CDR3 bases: TGTGCCAGCAGCCTTAACCCCGGTAACACTGAAGCTTTCTTT.